The TCR beta chain described here comes from a study of blood T cell repertoires in COVID-19. The overall study: Whether acute or convalescent, the COVID-19 samples came from the United States, Italy and Spain.

Germline values: CDR1 MNHEY, CDR2 SVGAGI. V shed 8 bases, J shed 5 bases, and the junction held 4 bases outside the gene matches. The CDR3 is made up of 12 amino acids. Original analysis: Researchers report that nucleated cell counts were estimated from reference gene primer amplification. Measured with immunoSEQ multiplex PCR; TCRdb has only the in-frame clones, and not every one. V and J calls and clone size are given by that table; D and trimming were obtained from the DNA. The data contain around 450,000 clones, around 90% of them seen just once; the ten biggest clones take up approximately 0.55%. About this clone itself: Other DNA variants within this sample encode the same CDR3.

The chain is built from TRBV6-5 and TRBJ1-2; the match to TRBD1 covers 8 bases. Sequencing used PBMCs or T cells enriched from blood (not recorded which). This TCR came from a man aged 18 to 29 who had recovered from COVID-19. In nucleotides, the CDR3 is TGTGCCAGCCGCAGGGGGCCTTATGGCTACACCTTC. Amino acids: CASRRGPYGYTF.